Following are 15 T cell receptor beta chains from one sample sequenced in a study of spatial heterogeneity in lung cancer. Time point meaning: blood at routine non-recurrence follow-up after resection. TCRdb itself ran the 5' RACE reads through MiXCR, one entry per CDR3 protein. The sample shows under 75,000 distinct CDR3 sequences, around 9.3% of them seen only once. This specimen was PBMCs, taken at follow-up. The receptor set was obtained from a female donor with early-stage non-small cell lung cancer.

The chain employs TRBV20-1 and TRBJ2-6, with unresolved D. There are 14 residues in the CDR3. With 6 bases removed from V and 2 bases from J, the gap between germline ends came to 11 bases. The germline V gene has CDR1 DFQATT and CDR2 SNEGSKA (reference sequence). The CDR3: CSAARTTGANVLTF. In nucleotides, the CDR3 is TGCAGTGCCGCACGTACCACTGGGGCCAACGTCCTGACTTTC.

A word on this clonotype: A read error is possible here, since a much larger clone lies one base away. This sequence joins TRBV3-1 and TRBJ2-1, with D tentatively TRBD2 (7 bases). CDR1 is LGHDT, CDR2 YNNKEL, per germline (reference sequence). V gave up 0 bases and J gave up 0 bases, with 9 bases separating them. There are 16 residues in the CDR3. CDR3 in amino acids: CASSQEGGGSYNEQFF. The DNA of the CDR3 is TGTGCCAGCAGCCAAGAAGGGGGGGGCTCCTACAATGAGCAGTTCTTC.

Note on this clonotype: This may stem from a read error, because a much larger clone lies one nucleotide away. CDR3 nucleotide sequence: TGTGCCAGCAGTAGTAGGTGGGGGGCCAACGTCCTGACTTTC. It translates to CASSSRWGANVLTF. This chain connects TRBV6-5 to TRBJ2-6; D gene ambiguous. In germline, CDR1 is MNHEY, CDR2 SVGAGI. The V and J ends lost 5 bases and 4 bases respectively, with 9 bases between them. The CDR3 sequence is 14 residues long.

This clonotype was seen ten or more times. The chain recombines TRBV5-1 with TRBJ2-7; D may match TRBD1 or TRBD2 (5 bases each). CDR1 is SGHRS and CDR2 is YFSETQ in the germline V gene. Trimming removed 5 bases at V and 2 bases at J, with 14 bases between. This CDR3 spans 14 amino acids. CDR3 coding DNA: TGCGCCAGCAGAGAAGGGGAGCATACCTACGAGCAGTACTTC. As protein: CASREGEHTYEQYF.

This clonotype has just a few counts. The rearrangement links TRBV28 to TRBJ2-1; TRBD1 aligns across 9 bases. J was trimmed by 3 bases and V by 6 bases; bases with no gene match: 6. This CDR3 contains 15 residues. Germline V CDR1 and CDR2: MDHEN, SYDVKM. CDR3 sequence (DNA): TGTGCCAGCAGCCTCGGGACAGGGCTCTACAATGAGCAGTTCTTC. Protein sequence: CASSLGTGLYNEQFF.

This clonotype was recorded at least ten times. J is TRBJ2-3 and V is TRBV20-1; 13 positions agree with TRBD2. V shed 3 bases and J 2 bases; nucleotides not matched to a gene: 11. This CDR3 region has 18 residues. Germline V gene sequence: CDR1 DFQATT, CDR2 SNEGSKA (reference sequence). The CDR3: CSASPPTSGRTNTDTQYF. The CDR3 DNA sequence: TGCAGTGCTAGCCCCCCGACTAGCGGGAGGACAAACACAGATACGCAGTATTTT.

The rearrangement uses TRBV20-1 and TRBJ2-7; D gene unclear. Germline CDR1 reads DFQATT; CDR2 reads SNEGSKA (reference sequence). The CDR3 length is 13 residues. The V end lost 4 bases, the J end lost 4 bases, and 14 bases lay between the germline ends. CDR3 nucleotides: TGCAGTGCTATTCTCCACAAATCTTACGAGCAGTACTTC. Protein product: CSAILHKSYEQYF.

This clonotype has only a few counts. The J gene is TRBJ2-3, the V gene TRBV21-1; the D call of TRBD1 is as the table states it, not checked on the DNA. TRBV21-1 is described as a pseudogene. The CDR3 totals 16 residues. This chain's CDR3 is CASSKETGGSTDTQYF. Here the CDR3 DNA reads TGTGCCAGCAGCAAAGAAACAGGGGGCAGCACAGATACGCAGTATTTT.

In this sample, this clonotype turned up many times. DNA of the CDR3: TGTGCCAGCAGCTTCGCAGGGGGCGCATTAATGGATACGCAGTATTTT. Translation: CASSFAGGALMDTQYF. This chain joins TRBV5-5 and TRBJ2-3; 8 positions match TRBD1. This CDR3 contains 16 residues. After removal of 2 bases from V and 6 bases from J, the junction contained 11 bases not matched to a gene. The germline gives CDR1 SGHKS, CDR2 YYEKEE (reference sequence).

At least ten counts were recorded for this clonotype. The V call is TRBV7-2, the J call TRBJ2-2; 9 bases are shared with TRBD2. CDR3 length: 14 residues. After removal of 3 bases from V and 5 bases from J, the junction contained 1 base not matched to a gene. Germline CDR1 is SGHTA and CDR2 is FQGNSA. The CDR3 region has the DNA TGTGCCAGCAGCTTTACTAGCGGGACCGGGGAGCTGTTTTTT. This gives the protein CASSFTSGTGELFF.

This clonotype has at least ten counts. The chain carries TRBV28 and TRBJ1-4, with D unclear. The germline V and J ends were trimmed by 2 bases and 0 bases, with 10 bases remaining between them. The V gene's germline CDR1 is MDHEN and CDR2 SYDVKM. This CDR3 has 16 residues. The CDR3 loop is CASSLGTLTTNEKLFF. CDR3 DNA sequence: TGTGCCAGCAGTTTAGGTACTCTAACAACTAATGAAAAACTGTTTTTT.

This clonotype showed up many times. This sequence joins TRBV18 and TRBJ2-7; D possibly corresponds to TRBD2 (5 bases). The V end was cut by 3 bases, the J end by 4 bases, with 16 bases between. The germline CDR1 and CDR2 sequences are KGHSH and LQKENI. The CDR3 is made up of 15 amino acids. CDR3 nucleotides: TGTGCCAGCTCACCCCGTTTGAGCGGAGAGTACGAGCAGTACTTC. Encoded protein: CASSPRLSGEYEQYF.

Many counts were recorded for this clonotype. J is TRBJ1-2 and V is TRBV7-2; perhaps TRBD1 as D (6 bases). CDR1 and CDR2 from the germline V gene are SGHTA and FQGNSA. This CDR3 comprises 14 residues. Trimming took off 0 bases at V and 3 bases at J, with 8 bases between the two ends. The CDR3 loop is CASSLAGADYGYTF. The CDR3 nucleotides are TGTGCCAGCAGCTTAGCGGGGGCAGACTATGGCTACACCTTC.

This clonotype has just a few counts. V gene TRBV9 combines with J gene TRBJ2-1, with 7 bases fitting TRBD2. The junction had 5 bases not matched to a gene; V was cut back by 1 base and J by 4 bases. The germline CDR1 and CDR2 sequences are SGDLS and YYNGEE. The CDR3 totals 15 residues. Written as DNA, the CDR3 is TGTGCCAGCAGCGTAACTAGCGCAAGATACAATGAGCAGTTCTTC. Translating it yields CASSVTSARYNEQFF.

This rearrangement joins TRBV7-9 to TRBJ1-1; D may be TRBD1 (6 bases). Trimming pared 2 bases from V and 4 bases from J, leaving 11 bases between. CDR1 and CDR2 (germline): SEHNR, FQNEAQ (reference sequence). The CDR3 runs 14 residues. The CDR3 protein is CASSLTGQGTEAFF. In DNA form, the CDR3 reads TGTGCCAGCAGCTTAACAGGGCAGGGCACTGAAGCTTTCTTT.